What follows is one T cell receptor (beta chain) and its context. Its antigen is unknown. The CDR3 consists of 18 residues. Trimming left V 3 bases short and J 0 bases short, with 19 bases between. Germline CDR1 and CDR2: MGHRA and YSYEKL. The record originates from a study of cytomegalovirus exposure and HLA in healthy donors. Whole-study findings and limits: TCR beta V- and J-gene trimming, according to a later analysis, was linked to a missense DCLRE1C variant.

Each of the donors was a healthy bone marrow donor. 60 Vbeta and 13 Jbeta primers were used in PCR. Source study methods: About 10 million of 65 million to 95 million unique TCR beta chains were shared, per a later count. Repertoires were generated with immunoSEQ multiplex PCR, while TCRdb's copy carries only in-frame clones and drops some. The V and J calls and clone size come from that table; D and trimming were worked out from the DNA. This sample yields a few hundred thousand clones, of which about nine tenths are seen a single time; 1.7% belongs to the top ten. The sequence came from a girl under 10 years old in good health and CMV-seronegative. Sequenced input: PBMCs. The rearrangement uses TRBV4-1 and TRBJ2-3; TRBD2 is a possible D gene (6 bases). The CDR3 is CASSQGVSGDSSTDTQYF. The CDR3 DNA reads TGCGCCAGCAGCCAGGGCGTCTCGGGGGATTCTAGCACAGATACGCAGTATTTT.